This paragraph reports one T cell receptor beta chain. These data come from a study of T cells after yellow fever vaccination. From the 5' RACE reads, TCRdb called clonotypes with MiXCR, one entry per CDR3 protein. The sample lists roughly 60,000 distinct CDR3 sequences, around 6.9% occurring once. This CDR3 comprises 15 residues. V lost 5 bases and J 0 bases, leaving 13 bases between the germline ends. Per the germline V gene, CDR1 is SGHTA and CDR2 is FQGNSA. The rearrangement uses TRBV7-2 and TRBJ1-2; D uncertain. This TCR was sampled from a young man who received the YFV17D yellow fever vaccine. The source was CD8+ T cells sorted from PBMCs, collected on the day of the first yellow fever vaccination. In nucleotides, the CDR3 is TGTGCCAGCAGCACACACTGGAGATCTAACTATGGCTACACCTTC. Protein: CASSTHWRSNYGYTF.